The entry below gives a single T cell receptor beta chain sequence along with its context. Cohort placement rested on clinical history that participants reported themselves. During the 2 weeks before they entered the study, exposed participants had met someone with a PCR-confirmed or clinician-diagnosed COVID-19 case. The sample comes from a study of blood T cell repertoires in COVID-19. Study information: The United States, Italy and Spain supplied acute and convalescent COVID-19 samples.

How the authors handled the data: Amplified reference gene primers provided the basis for estimating nucleated cell counts. Using immunoSEQ multiplex PCR, the repertoire was profiled, and TCRdb retains in-frame clones only, with some absent. That table supplies the V and J calls and clone size; D and trimming were determined from the DNA. The table lists approximately 250,000 clones, 91% of them singletons. CDR3 length: 14 amino acids. Germline V gene lookup returns CDR1 SQVTM and CDR2 ANQGSEA. V gave up 6 bases and J gave up 2 bases; unmatched junction bases: 6. This clonotype originated in a man between 40 and 49 years old who had been exposed to COVID-19. Sample: PBMCs or T cells enriched from blood (not recorded which). V gene TRBV29-1 combines with J gene TRBJ1-3; TRBD1 agrees at 8 bases. This CDR3 reads CSVETGVPGNTIYF. CDR3 DNA: TGCAGCGTGGAGACAGGGGTCCCTGGAAACACCATATATTTT.